This T cell receptor (beta chain) was captured by sequencing in a study of technical replicates of blood from several donors. Germline V lookup: CDR1 MNHNS, CDR2 SASEGT. The CDR3 has 16 amino acids. V lost 6 bases, J lost 5 bases, and 13 bases stayed unmatched. Only in-frame clones appear in the TCRdb table, and some are missing; sequencing was by immunoSEQ multiplex PCR. The sample lists tens of thousands of clones, more than 95% occurring once. This chain joins TRBV6-1 and TRBJ2-1, with 7 nucleotides matching TRBD2. This sequence was found in a human donor in good health. The specimen was T cells isolated from PBMCs. The CDR3 nucleotides are TGTGCCAGCAGAGAAAGGTGGCGGGGGTACGACAATGAGCAGTTCTTC. This codes for CASRERWRGYDNEQFF.